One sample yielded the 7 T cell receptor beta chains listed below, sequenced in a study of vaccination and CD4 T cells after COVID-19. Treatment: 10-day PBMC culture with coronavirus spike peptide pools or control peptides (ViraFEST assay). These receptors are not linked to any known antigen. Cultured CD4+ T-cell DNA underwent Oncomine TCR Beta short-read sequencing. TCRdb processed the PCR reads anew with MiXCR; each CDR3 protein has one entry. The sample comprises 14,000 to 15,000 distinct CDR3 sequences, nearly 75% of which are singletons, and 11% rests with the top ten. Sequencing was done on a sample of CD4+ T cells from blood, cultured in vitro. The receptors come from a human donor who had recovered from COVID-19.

The CDR3 loop reads CASSSGTNPYYGYTF. The CDR3, as DNA: TGCGCCAGCAGCTCGGGGACAAACCCCTACTATGGCTACACCTTC. V and J are TRBV5-1 and TRBJ1-2, with D possibly TRBD1 on 6 matching bases. CDR1 SGHRS and CDR2 YFSETQ come from the germline V gene. The V and J ends lost 3 bases and 3 bases respectively, with 15 bases between them. This CDR3 has 15 amino acids.

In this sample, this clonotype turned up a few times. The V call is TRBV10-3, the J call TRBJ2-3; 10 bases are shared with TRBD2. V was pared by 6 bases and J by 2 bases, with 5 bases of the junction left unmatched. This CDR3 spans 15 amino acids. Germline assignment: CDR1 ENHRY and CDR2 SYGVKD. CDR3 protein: CAIRASGRDTDTQYF. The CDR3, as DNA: TGTGCCATCAGGGCCAGCGGGAGGGACACAGATACGCAGTATTTT.

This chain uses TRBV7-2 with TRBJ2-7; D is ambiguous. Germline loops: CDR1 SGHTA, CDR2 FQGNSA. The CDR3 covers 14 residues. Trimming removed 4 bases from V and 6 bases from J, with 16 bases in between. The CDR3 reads CASSSGPSGLEQYF. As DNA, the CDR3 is TGTGCCAGCAGCTCTGGACCCAGTGGCCTCGAGCAGTACTTC.

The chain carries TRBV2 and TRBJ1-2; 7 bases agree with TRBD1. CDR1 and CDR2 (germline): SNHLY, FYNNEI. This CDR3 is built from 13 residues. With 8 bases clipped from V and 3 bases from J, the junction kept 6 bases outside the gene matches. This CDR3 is CASVRDRDYGYTF. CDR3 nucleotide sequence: TGTGCCAGCGTTCGAGACAGGGACTATGGCTACACCTTC.

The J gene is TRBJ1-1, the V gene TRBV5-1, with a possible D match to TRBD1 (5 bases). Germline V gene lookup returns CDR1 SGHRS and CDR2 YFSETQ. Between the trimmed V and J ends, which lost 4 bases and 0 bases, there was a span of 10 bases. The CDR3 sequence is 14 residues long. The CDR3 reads CASSPGDMNTEAFF. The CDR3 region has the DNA TGCGCCAGCAGCCCGGGGGATATGAACACTGAAGCTTTCTTT. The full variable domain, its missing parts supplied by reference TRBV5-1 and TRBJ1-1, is KAGVTQTPRYLIKTRGQQVTLSCSPISGHRSVSWYQQTPGQGLQFLFEYFSETQRNKGNFPGRFSGRQFSNSRSEMNVSTLELGDSALYLCASSPGDMNTEAFFGQGTRLTVV.

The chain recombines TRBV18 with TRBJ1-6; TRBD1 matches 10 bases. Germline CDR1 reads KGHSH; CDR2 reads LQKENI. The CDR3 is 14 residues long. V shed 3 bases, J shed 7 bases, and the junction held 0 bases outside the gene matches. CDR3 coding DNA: TGTGCCAGCTCACCGGGACAGGGGAATTCACCCCTCCACTTT. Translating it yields CASSPGQGNSPLHF.

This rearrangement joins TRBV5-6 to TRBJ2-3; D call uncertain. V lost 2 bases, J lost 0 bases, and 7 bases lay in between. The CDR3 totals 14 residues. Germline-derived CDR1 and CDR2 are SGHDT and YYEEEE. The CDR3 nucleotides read TGTGCCAGCAGCTTAAGTATTAGCACAGATACGCAGTATTTT. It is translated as CASSLSISTDTQYF. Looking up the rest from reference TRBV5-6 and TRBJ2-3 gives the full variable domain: DAGVTQSPTHLIKTRGQQVTLRCSPKSGHDTVSWYQQALGQGPQFIFQYYEEEERQRGNFPDRFSGHQFPNYSSELNVNALLLGDSALYLCASSLSISTDTQYFGPGTRLTVL.